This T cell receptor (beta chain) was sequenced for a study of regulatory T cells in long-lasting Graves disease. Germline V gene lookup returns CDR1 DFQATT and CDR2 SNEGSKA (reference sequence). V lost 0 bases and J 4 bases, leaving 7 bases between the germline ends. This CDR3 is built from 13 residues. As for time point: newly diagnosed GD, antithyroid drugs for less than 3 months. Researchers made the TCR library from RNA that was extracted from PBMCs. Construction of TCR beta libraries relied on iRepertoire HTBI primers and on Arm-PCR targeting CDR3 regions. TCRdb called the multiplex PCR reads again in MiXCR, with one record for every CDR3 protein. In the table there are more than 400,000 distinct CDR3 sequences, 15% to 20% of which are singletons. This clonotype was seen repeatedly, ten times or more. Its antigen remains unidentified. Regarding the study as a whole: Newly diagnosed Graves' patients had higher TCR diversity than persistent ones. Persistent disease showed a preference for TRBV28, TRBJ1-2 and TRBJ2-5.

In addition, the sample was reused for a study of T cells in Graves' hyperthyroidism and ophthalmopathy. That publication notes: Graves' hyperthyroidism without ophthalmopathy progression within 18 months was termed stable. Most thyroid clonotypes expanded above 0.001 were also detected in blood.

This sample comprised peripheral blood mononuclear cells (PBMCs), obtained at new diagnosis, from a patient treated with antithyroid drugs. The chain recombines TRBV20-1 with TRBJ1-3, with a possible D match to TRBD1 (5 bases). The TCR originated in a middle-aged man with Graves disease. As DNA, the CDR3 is TGCAGTGCTAGAGATGGGGGAGGAAACACCATATATTTT. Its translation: CSARDGGGNTIYF.